The rows below give T cell receptor beta chains drawn from one sample of a study of T-cell reconstitution after alpha-beta-depleted transplantation in children. In TCRdb, the PCR reads were re-called with MiXCR into one record per CDR3 protein. The data show 750,000 to 950,000 distinct CDR3 sequences, 15% to 20% seen once. The sequencing used PBMCs, mostly from graft donor cells, collected 360 days after TCRalphabeta/CD19-depleted stem cell transplant. The source of these receptors is a male patient under 18 who had a stem cell transplant for acute lymphoblastic leukemia, so the T cells may come from the graft donor. Each CDR3 is given with its conserved first and last residue. D genes are given only for firm matches. For some rows the clone size is stated as once, few or many, or as a class when expanded; others skip it.

CDR3nt: TGTGCCAGCAGTTCGGGGTTCCAGTTCTTC; CDR3aa: CASSSGFQFF; d_gene: .; j_gene: TRBJ2-1; abundance: few; v_gene: TRBV28
CDR3nt: TGTGCCAGCAGCCACGGGAAGTACCCCTACAATGAGCAGTTCTTC; CDR3aa: CASSHGKYPYNEQFF; d_gene: .; j_gene: TRBJ2-1; abundance: few; v_gene: TRBV28
CDR3nt: TGTGCCAGCACCCTAGGAGGGGGGCCGTCTGGAAACACCATATATTTT; CDR3aa: CASTLGGGPSGNTIYF; d_gene: .; j_gene: TRBJ1-3; abundance: few; v_gene: TRBV6-1
CDR3nt: TGTGCCAGCAGTTTACCCCGGACAGCAAATCGCTACGAGCAGTACTTC; CDR3aa: CASSLPRTANRYEQYF; d_gene: .; j_gene: TRBJ2-7; abundance: few; v_gene: TRBV12-3/TRBV12-4
CDR3nt: TGTGCCAGCAGTAAGGACAGGGGTAATGAAAAACTGTTTTTT; CDR3aa: CASSKDRGNEKLFF; d_gene: TRBD1; j_gene: TRBJ1-4; abundance: .; v_gene: TRBV6-1
CDR3nt: TGCGCCAGCTCTAAGGACCCCCAGGGCACTGAAGCTTTCTTT; CDR3aa: CASSKDPQGTEAFF; d_gene: .; j_gene: TRBJ1-1; abundance: few; v_gene: TRBV5-1
CDR3nt: TGTGCCAGCAACCCGGGACAGGGGACCCCCTACGAGCAGTACTTC; CDR3aa: CASNPGQGTPYEQYF; d_gene: TRBD1; j_gene: TRBJ2-7; abundance: .; v_gene: TRBV2
CDR3nt: TGTGCCAGCAGTTTACACGGTGGGGATGAAAAACTGTTTTTT; CDR3aa: CASSLHGGDEKLFF; d_gene: .; j_gene: TRBJ1-4; abundance: .; v_gene: TRBV12-3/TRBV12-4
CDR3nt: TGTGCCAGCAGCACACAGGGGTCCGGGGAGCTGTTTTTT; CDR3aa: CASSTQGSGELFF; d_gene: TRBD1; j_gene: TRBJ2-2; abundance: few; v_gene: TRBV27
CDR3nt: TGCGCCAGCAGCTTCGGCGGGGGCTGGTCCAAAAACATTCAGTACTTC; CDR3aa: CASSFGGGWSKNIQYF; d_gene: .; j_gene: TRBJ2-4; abundance: few; v_gene: TRBV5-1
CDR3nt: TGCGCCAGCAGCTTGGACACAACGAACACCGGGGAGCTGTTTTTT; CDR3aa: CASSLDTTNTGELFF; d_gene: .; j_gene: TRBJ2-2; abundance: few; v_gene: TRBV5-1
CDR3nt: TGTGCCACCAGTGATTTGAAGGGAGCTGGAGGAAACACCATATATTTT; CDR3aa: CATSDLKGAGGNTIYF; d_gene: .; j_gene: TRBJ1-3; abundance: few; v_gene: TRBV24-1
CDR3nt: TGCAGCGTTTCCGCGGGAGGTAATGAGCAGTTCTTC; CDR3aa: CSVSAGGNEQFF; d_gene: TRBD2; j_gene: TRBJ2-1; abundance: .; v_gene: TRBV29-1
CDR3nt: TGTGCCAGCTCACCCCAAGAGACCCAGTACTTC; CDR3aa: CASSPQETQYF; d_gene: .; j_gene: TRBJ2-5; abundance: many; v_gene: TRBV18
CDR3nt: TGCGCCAGCAGCTTGGAAGGCAGGGGAGTGCAAGAGACCCAGTACTTC; CDR3aa: CASSLEGRGVQETQYF; d_gene: .; j_gene: TRBJ2-5; abundance: .; v_gene: TRBV5-1
CDR3nt: TGTGCCAGCAGTTTAGCGGGGAGGTTCTACAATGAGCAGTTCTTC; CDR3aa: CASSLAGRFYNEQFF; d_gene: .; j_gene: TRBJ2-1; abundance: many; v_gene: TRBV12-3/TRBV12-4
CDR3nt: TGTGCCAGCAGCCAATCCGTGGGAGGGCATGAGACCCAGTACTTC; CDR3aa: CASSQSVGGHETQYF; d_gene: TRBD2; j_gene: TRBJ2-5; abundance: .; v_gene: TRBV3-1